Below are 24 T cell receptor beta chains sequenced from a single sample in a study of identical twins. TCRdb re-called the 5' RACE reads with MiXCR, one entry per CDR3 protein. Of hundreds of thousands of distinct CDR3 sequences listed, roughly 6.2% are singletons. Sequences were obtained from naive T cells sorted from blood. The receptor source for this set is a man between 18 and 29 years old in good health.

The chain carries TRBV2 and TRBJ2-7; D gene ambiguous. The V and J ends lost 8 bases and 3 bases respectively, with 5 bases between them. The CDR3 totals 10 residues. CDR1 and CDR2 from the germline V gene are SNHLY and FYNNEI. The CDR3 sequence is CASRNYEQYV. CDR3 DNA: TGTGCCAGCCGAAACTACGAGCAGTACGTC.

This clonotype was found a few times. The rearrangement uses TRBV7-8 and TRBJ2-5; 13 bases align to TRBD2. Germline V gene sequence: CDR1 SGHVS, CDR2 FQNEAQ. The V and J ends lost 0 bases and 1 base, in that order; junction bases with no gene match: 11. The CDR3 covers 20 residues. For the CDR3, the DNA is TGTGCCAGCAGCTTAGCGCAAGGGACTAGCGGGATCCGAGGCCAAGAGACCCAGTACTTC. Encoded protein: CASSLAQGTSGIRGQETQYF.

This clonotype showed up many times. This chain joins TRBV6-5 and TRBJ1-4; perhaps TRBD1 as D (5 bases). Germline-derived CDR1 and CDR2 are MNHEY and SVGAGI. The V and J ends lost 2 bases and 7 bases respectively, with 17 bases between them. The CDR3 spans 16 residues. CDR3 in amino acids: CASSYTSTETGEKLFF. The CDR3 nucleotides are TGTGCCAGCAGTTACACCTCAACAGAAACAGGTGAAAAACTGTTTTTT.

The gene calls are TRBV3-1 and TRBJ2-1; TRBD1 matches 10 bases. Germline CDR1 LGHDT, CDR2 YNNKEL (reference sequence). Trimming cost V 4 bases and J 7 bases; bases outside gene matches: 7. The CDR3 extends over 15 amino acids. CDR3 sequence: CASSPGTGVVNEQFF. Here the CDR3 DNA reads TGTGCCAGCAGCCCCGGGACAGGGGTTGTGAATGAGCAGTTCTTC.

This clonotype was counted between two and nine times. V and J are TRBV9 and TRBJ1-5, with 12 bases fitting TRBD1. The CDR3 sequence is 15 residues long. Germline V gene data show CDR1 as SGDLS and CDR2 as YYNGEE. The ends lost 3 bases at V and 6 bases at J; junction bases unmatched: 4. In DNA form, the CDR3 reads TGTGCCAGCAGCGGGGGACAGGGGGCTTTTCAGCCCCAGCATTTT. It codes for CASSGGQGAFQPQHF.

In this sample, this clonotype turned up a few times. The V call is TRBV11-2, the J call TRBJ2-1, with TRBD2 identical over 9 bases. The CDR3 covers 18 residues. V lost 5 bases and J lost 0; bases outside the gene matches: 11. Germline CDR1 is SGHAT and CDR2 is FQNNGV. The CDR3 DNA sequence: TGTGCCAGCAGCCTCCCTTCGGCGGGAGGGAGCTCCTACAATGAGCAGTTCTTC. Protein: CASSLPSAGGSSYNEQFF.

As for this clonotype: This could be a read error, since a much larger clone is one nucleotide away. The V call is TRBV12-3 or TRBV12-4, the J call TRBJ1-1; D is unresolved. The CDR3 has 13 amino acids. The V end lost 3 bases, the J end lost 6 bases, and 11 bases lay between the germline ends. As DNA, the CDR3 is TGTGCCAGCAGTTTTGTAGCGAAGGCTGAAGCTTTCTTT. Amino acids: CASSFVAKAEAFF.

This clonotype came up many times. This rearrangement joins TRBV12-3 or TRBV12-4 to TRBJ2-3; 7 bases line up with TRBD2. V gave up 6 bases and J gave up 4 bases; unmatched junction bases: 16. The length of the CDR3 is 17 residues. As DNA, the CDR3 is TGTGCCAGCAGCGCCCCGATTGGGGGAGGGCCGGCAGATACGCAGTATTTT. Its translation is CASSAPIGGGPADTQYF.

In this sample, this clonotype turned up a few times. This chain uses TRBV12-3 or TRBV12-4 with TRBJ2-1, with 9 nucleotides matching TRBD2. CDR3 length: 15 amino acids. The V gene end was trimmed by 1 base and the J gene end by 8 bases; junction bases not matched to a gene: 6. For the CDR3, the DNA is TGTGCCAGCAGTTTAGATAGCGGGAGAGGCTATGAGCAGTTCTTC. This gives the protein CASSLDSGRGYEQFF.

This clonotype was recorded at least ten times. As DNA, the CDR3 is TGTGCCAGCAGTTTGACTAGCGGGGCCTACGAGCAGTACTTC. The encoded protein is CASSLTSGAYEQYF. V gene TRBV12-3 or TRBV12-4 combines with J gene TRBJ2-7; 11 positions agree with TRBD2. Trimming at V came to 3 bases and at J to 2 bases, leaving 0 bases not matched to a gene. The CDR3 is 14 residues long.

This clonotype was seen ten or more times. The chain carries TRBV24-1 and TRBJ1-2, with no clear D. From germline, CDR1 is KGHDR and CDR2 SFDVKD. The CDR3 runs to 14 residues. Trimming shortened V by 4 bases and J by 4 bases, and 12 bases separated the two germline ends. The CDR3 reads CATSDFSTAYGYTF. The CDR3 coding sequence is TGTGCCACCAGTGACTTTTCGACGGCCTATGGCTACACCTTC.

This clonotype was observed a handful of times. The chain is built from TRBV7-9 and TRBJ1-5, with 11 bases matching TRBD1. The V and J ends lost 4 bases and 3 bases, in that order; junction bases with no gene match: 5. Germline lookup yields CDR1 SEHNR and CDR2 FQNEAQ (reference sequence). The CDR3 runs to 16 residues. CDR3 DNA sequence: TGTGCCAGCAGCTCCCGGGGACAGGGGGACAATCAGCCCCAGCATTTT. Translated: CASSSRGQGDNQPQHF.

V and J are TRBV20-1 and TRBJ1-5; TRBD1 might be the D (6 bases). V was cut by 6 bases and J by 4 bases, with 22 bases left in between. The CDR3 consists of 16 residues. The germline gives CDR1 DFQATT, CDR2 SNEGSKA (reference sequence). CDR3 nucleotide sequence: TGCAGTGCCCTTAAAAAGGACGGGACACCTAATCAGCCCCAGCATTTT. The encoded protein is CSALKKDGTPNQPQHF.

At least ten counts were recorded for this clonotype. The chain has TRBV9 and TRBJ1-6; D is ambiguous. V was shortened by 7 bases and J by 0 bases, with 11 bases between the two germline ends. The CDR3 sequence is 15 residues long. CDR1 and CDR2 from the germline V gene are SGDLS and YYNGEE. The CDR3 sequence is CASGTGSSYNSPLHF. As DNA, the CDR3 is TGTGCCAGCGGAACGGGGTCCTCCTATAATTCACCCCTCCACTTT.

The chain couples TRBV6-1 to TRBJ1-3; the D gene is possibly TRBD1 (5 bases). Germline-derived CDR1 and CDR2 are MNHNS and SASEGT. CDR3 length equals 13 residues. Between the trimmed V and J ends, which lost 10 bases and 2 bases, there was a span of 12 bases. The CDR3 DNA is TGTGCCATAAACGACAGAACTGGAAACACCATATATTTT. Protein sequence: CAINDRTGNTIYF.

This clonotype has ten or more counts. This chain joins TRBV12-3 or TRBV12-4 and TRBJ2-2; no definite D call. Trimming took off 2 bases at V and 7 bases at J, with 11 bases between the two ends. The CDR3 runs 14 residues. In DNA, the CDR3 is TGTGCCAGCAGTTTAAGCGCGGTCGGCGGGGAGCTGTTTTTT. Its protein product is CASSLSAVGGELFF.

This clonotype was detected many times. J is TRBJ2-7 and V is TRBV5-1; possibly TRBD2 for D (5 bases). Germline values: CDR1 SGHRS, CDR2 YFSETQ. The V end lost 0 bases, the J end lost 10 bases, and 11 bases lay between the germline ends. This CDR3 has 12 amino acids. The DNA for the CDR3 is TGCGCCAGCAGCTTGGACGGGCGGGTACAGTACGTC. Encoded protein: CASSLDGRVQYV.

This clonotype was recorded a few times. The chain joins TRBV5-1 to TRBJ2-1; a possible D gene is TRBD2 (5 bases). V was clipped by 0 bases and J by 11 bases, with 9 bases between them. The CDR3 runs to 12 residues. Germline-derived CDR1 and CDR2 are SGHRS and YFSETQ. The DNA for the CDR3 is TGCGCCAGCAGCTTGGAAGTCGGGAAGCAGTTCTTC. Amino acids: CASSLEVGKQFF.

This clonotype showed up many times. The genes are TRBV15 and TRBJ2-1; TRBD2 matches at 11 bases. After removal of 0 bases from V and 6 bases from J, the junction contained 16 bases not matched to a gene. CDR3 size: 20 residues. CDR1 is LNHNV, CDR2 YYDKDF, per germline (reference sequence). The CDR3 here is CATSRDYETSGIGYGNEQFF. DNA for the CDR3: TGTGCCACCAGCAGAGATTACGAGACTAGCGGGATTGGGTACGGCAATGAGCAGTTCTTC.

This clonotype was seen at least ten times. This chain uses TRBV5-1 with TRBJ2-7; 9 nucleotides match TRBD1. V dropped 4 bases and J dropped 5; count of bases not matched to a gene: 10. Germline V lookup: CDR1 SGHRS, CDR2 YFSETQ. The CDR3 extends over 15 amino acids. CDR3 sequence (DNA): TGCGCCAGCAGCCCCAGACAGGGGGTCGGGAACGAGCAGTACTTC. It yields the protein CASSPRQGVGNEQYF.

This clonotype was observed at least ten times. The J gene is TRBJ2-5, the V gene TRBV15, with 10 nucleotides matching TRBD2. The CDR3 is made up of 16 amino acids. The V and J ends lost 3 bases and 5 bases, in that order; junction bases with no gene match: 9. CDR1 and CDR2 from the germline V gene are LNHNV and YYDKDF (reference sequence). The CDR3 spells CATSRGTLAGRETQYF. CDR3 bases: TGTGCCACCAGCAGGGGGACACTAGCGGGACGCGAGACCCAGTACTTC.

The rearrangement links TRBV7-9 to TRBJ2-7; D assignment may be TRBD1 or TRBD2 (5 bases each). CDR3 length equals 12 residues. V lost 8 bases and J lost 3, with 11 bases in between. Per the germline V gene, CDR1 is SEHNR and CDR2 is FQNEAQ (reference sequence). CDR3 nucleotide sequence: TGTGCCAGCCTCCTGAGGGGCTACGAGCAGTACGTC. Residues: CASLLRGYEQYV.

This clonotype has only a few counts. The gene calls are TRBV12-3 or TRBV12-4 and TRBJ1-6; TRBD1 aligns across 8 bases. V lost 5 bases, J lost 10 bases, and 10 bases stayed unmatched. There are 15 residues in the CDR3. CDR3 in amino acids: CASSPPGQATSPLHF. For the CDR3, the DNA is TGTGCCAGCAGTCCCCCGGGACAGGCAACGTCACCCCTCCACTTT.

Ten or more counts support this clonotype. This chain connects TRBV7-2 to TRBJ2-5; D unresolved. Per germline, CDR1 SGHTA and CDR2 FQGNSA. The CDR3 is 17 amino acids. Trimming stripped 1 base from V and 4 bases from J, with 19 bases between. This CDR3 reads CASSLGSSVDRGETQYF. The CDR3 nucleotides are TGTGCCAGCAGCTTAGGGAGCTCTGTCGATCGCGGAGAGACCCAGTACTTC.